The rows below give T cell receptor beta chains drawn from one sample of a study of T cell responses to AZD1222 COVID-19 vaccine. Libraries were prepared by immunoSEQ multiplex PCR; TCRdb keeps only in-frame clonotypes and omits some of them. The sample shows over 120,000 clones, roughly 91% of them seen only once. The input for sequencing was peripheral blood, taken on day 0 of AZD1222 vaccination. Every receptor here comes from an adult in good health. The CDR3 runs from the conserved cysteine through the conserved F or W. A D gene is named only where the DNA matches it firmly. Where a row states a size, it is once, few, many or the class of an expanded clone; other rows omit it.

J gene | V gene | D gene | clone size | CDR3 protein | CDR3 DNA
TRBJ2-1 | TRBV3-1/TRBV3-2 | TRBD1 | NA | CASSSRDRPYNEQFF | TGTGCCAGCAGTTCCCGGGACAGGCCATACAATGAGCAGTTCTTC
TRBJ1-4 | TRBV9 | NA | NA | CASSVADGSNEKLFF | TGTGCCAGCAGCGTAGCCGACGGTTCTAATGAAAAACTGTTTTTT
TRBJ2-3 | TRBV4-1 | NA | NA | CASSPIPGPRTDTQYF | TGCGCCAGCAGCCCCATCCCGGGTCCAAGGACAGATACGCAGTATTTT
TRBJ1-1 | TRBV5-1 | NA | once | CASSLGGNTEAFF | TGCGCCAGCAGCTTGGGTGGGAACACTGAAGCTTTCTTT
TRBJ2-5 | TRBV28 | TRBD1 | NA | CASSFPQGVGTQYF | TGTGCCAGCAGTTTCCCACAGGGGGTCGGGACCCAGTACTTC
TRBJ1-1 | TRBV28 | NA | NA | CASSSSPLFDAFF | TGTGCCAGCAGTTCATCCCCTTTGTTTGATGCTTTCTTT
TRBJ2-7 | TRBV6-5 | TRBD1 | NA | CASSYWGQGGGEQYF | TGTGCCAGCAGTTACTGGGGACAGGGAGGAGGGGAGCAGTACTTC
TRBJ1-1 | TRBV11-2 | NA | NA | CASSPDRLNTEAFF | TGTGCCAGCAGCCCAGACAGGCTGAACACTGAAGCTTTCTTT
TRBJ1-2 | TRBV5-6 | NA | NA | CASSAPGHNYGYTF | TGTGCCAGCAGCGCTCCGGGACATAACTATGGCTACACCTTC
TRBJ2-7 | TRBV18 | NA | NA | CASSPFKNLQTAKAIYEQYF | TGTGCCAGCTCACCATTTAAGAACCTGCAGACGGCAAAGGCGATCTACGAGCAGTACTTC
TRBJ1-1 | TRBV30 | NA | NA | CAWKSRYTEAFF | TGTGCCTGGAAAAGTCGATACACTGAAGCTTTCTTT
TRBJ2-2 | TRBV18 | NA | NA | CASSRDAGELFF | TGTGCCAGCTCACGGGATGCCGGGGAGCTGTTTTTT
TRBJ2-3 | TRBV6-5 | NA | NA | CASSYARGAVRDTQYF | TGTGCCAGCAGTTACGCGCGGGGAGCCGTCCGGGATACGCAGTATTTT
TRBJ1-1 | TRBV19 | NA | NA | CASSEGNILNTEAFF | TGTGCCAGTAGCGAGGGCAATATCCTGAACACTGAAGCTTTCTTT
TRBJ1-2 | TRBV28 | TRBD1 | few | CASTSTGGGVSHGYTF | TGTGCCAGCACTTCCACAGGGGGGGGCGTTTCACATGGCTACACCTTC
TRBJ2-5 | TRBV3-1/TRBV3-2 | TRBD2 | NA | CASSQGGLAGDQETQYF | TGTGCCAGCAGCCAAGGGGGACTAGCGGGGGACCAAGAGACCCAGTACTTC
TRBJ1-2 | TRBV3-1/TRBV3-2 | NA | NA | CASSWGRLANYGYTF | TGTGCCAGCTCTTGGGGGCGTTTGGCTAACTATGGCTACACCTTC
TRBJ1-5 | TRBV7-8 | NA | NA | CASSLGGKGGRHYSNQPQHF | TGTGCCAGCAGCTTAGGAGGCAAGGGGGGGAGGCATTATAGCAATCAGCCCCAGCATTTT
TRBJ2-7 | TRBV5-1 | NA | once | CASSGERGLYEQYF | TGCGCCAGCAGCGGGGAAAGGGGTCTTTACGAGCAGTACTTC
TRBJ1-2 | TRBV5-1 | TRBD1 | NA | CASSLSLTGGRGYGYTF | TGCGCCAGCAGCTTATCCCTGACAGGGGGGCGCGGCTATGGCTACACCTTC
TRBJ1-2 | TRBV5-6 | TRBD1 | NA | CASSRDRYYGYTF | TGTGCCAGCAGCCGGGACAGGTACTATGGCTACACCTTC
TRBJ2-7 | TRBV29-1 | NA | NA | CSVDDDSSYEQYF | TGCAGCGTTGATGACGACAGCTCCTACGAGCAGTACTTC
TRBJ1-5 | TRBV19 | NA | NA | CASSIASGQPQHF | TGTGCCAGTAGTATAGCGAGCGGTCAGCCCCAGCATTTT
TRBJ1-2 | TRBV24-1 | NA | NA | CATSDYRSGHGYTF | TGTGCCACCAGTGATTACCGGTCCGGGCATGGCTACACCTTC
TRBJ1-2 | TRBV2 | NA | NA | CASNEDSNYGYTF | TGTGCCAGCAATGAGGACTCTAACTATGGCTACACCTTC
TRBJ1-2 | TRBV27 | NA | NA | CASIITKGSNYGYTF | TGTGCCAGCATCATAACCAAAGGGTCTAACTATGGCTACACCTTC
TRBJ1-1 | TRBV4-1 | TRBD1 | once | CASSGRQGTEAFF | TGCGCCAGCAGCGGGAGACAGGGGACTGAAGCTTTCTTT
TRBJ1-1 | TRBV30 | NA | NA | CAWSVLGVTEAFF | TGTGCCTGGAGTGTACTGGGGGTCACTGAAGCTTTCTTT
TRBJ2-5 | TRBV6-1 | NA | NA | CASSEGTGTGKETQYF | TGTGCCAGCAGTGAAGGAACGGGGACGGGTAAAGAGACCCAGTACTTC
TRBJ2-7 | TRBV11-2 | NA | NA | CASSSSRGYEQYF | TGTGCCAGCAGCTCCTCTAGAGGGTACGAGCAGTACTTC
TRBJ1-1 | TRBV5-8 | NA | NA | CASSLAQDIVNTEAFF | TGTGCCAGCAGCTTGGCTCAGGATATAGTGAACACTGAAGCTTTCTTT
TRBJ1-1 | TRBV2 | TRBD1 | NA | CASRGTGGTEAFF | TGTGCCAGCAGGGGGACAGGGGGCACTGAAGCTTTCTTT
TRBJ1-5 | TRBV4-2 | NA | NA | CASSQDVGARQPQHF | TGTGCCAGCAGCCAAGACGTGGGGGCTCGACAGCCCCAGCATTTT
TRBJ2-5 | TRBV3-1/TRBV3-2 | TRBD2 | NA | CASSLRLAGGQETQYF | TGTGCCAGCAGCCTCAGACTAGCGGGGGGCCAAGAGACCCAGTACTTC
TRBJ1-5 | TRBV4-1 | NA | NA | CASSQGYSQPQHF | TGCGCCAGCAGCCAAGGGTATAGTCAGCCCCAGCATTTT
TRBJ1-4 | TRBV10-3 | NA | NA | CAISEGQSEKLFF | TGTGCCATCAGTGAGGGACAGAGCGAAAAACTGTTTTTT
TRBJ2-3 | TRBV6-1 | NA | NA | CASSDPTGLFTDTQYF | TGTGCCAGCAGTGATCCAACGGGACTCTTCACAGATACGCAGTATTTT
TRBJ2-1 | TRBV24-1 | NA | NA | CATSDFSGSSYNEQFF | TGTGCCACCAGTGATTTTTCGGGGAGCTCCTACAATGAGCAGTTCTTC
TRBJ1-2 | TRBV3-1/TRBV3-2 | TRBD1 | NA | CASSQGQGAAYGYTF | TGTGCCAGCAGCCAAGGGCAGGGGGCGGCCTATGGCTACACCTTC
TRBJ2-3 | TRBV18 | NA | NA | CASSLSSSSRTSTDTQYF | TGTGCCAGCTCACTGTCAAGCTCCAGCCGAACTAGCACAGATACGCAGTATTTT